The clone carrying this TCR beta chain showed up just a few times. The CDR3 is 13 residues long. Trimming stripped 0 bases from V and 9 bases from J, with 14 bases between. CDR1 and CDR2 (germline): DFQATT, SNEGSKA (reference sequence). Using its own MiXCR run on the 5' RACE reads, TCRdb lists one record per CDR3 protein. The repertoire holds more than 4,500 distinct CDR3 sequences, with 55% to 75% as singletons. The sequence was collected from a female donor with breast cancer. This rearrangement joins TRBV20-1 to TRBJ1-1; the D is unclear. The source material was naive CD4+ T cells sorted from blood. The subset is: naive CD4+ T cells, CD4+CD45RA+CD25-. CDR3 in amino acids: CSARDRTAKQAFF. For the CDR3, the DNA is TGCAGTGCTAGAGATCGTACGGCTAAACAAGCTTTCTTT.